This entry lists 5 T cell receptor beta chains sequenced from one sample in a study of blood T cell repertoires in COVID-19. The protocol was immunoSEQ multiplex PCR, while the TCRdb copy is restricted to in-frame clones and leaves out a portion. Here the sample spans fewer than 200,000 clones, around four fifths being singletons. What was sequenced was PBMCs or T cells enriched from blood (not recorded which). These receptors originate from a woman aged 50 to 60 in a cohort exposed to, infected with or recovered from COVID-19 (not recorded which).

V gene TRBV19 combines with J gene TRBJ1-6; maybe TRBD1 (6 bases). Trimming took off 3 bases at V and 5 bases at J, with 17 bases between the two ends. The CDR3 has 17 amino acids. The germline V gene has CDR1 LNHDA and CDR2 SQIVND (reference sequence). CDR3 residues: CASSIIGGRNHNSPLHF. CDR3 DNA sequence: TGTGCCAGTAGTATCATAGGGGGTCGAAATCATAATTCACCCCTCCACTTT.

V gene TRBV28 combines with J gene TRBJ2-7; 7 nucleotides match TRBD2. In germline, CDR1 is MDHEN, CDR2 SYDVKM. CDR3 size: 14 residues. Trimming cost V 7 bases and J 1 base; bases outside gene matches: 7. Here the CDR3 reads CASKVQRGSYEQYF. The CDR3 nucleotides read TGTGCCAGCAAAGTTCAGCGGGGATCCTACGAGCAGTACTTC.

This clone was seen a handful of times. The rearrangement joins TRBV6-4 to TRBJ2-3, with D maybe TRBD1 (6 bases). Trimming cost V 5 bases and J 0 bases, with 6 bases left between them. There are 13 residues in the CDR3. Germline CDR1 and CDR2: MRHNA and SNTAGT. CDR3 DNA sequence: TGTGCCAGCAGTACAGGGAGCACAGATACGCAGTATTTT. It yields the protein CASSTGSTDTQYF.

CDR3 nucleotides: TGTGCCAGCAGCACAAAAAAGACAGGACCAACCTCCGGGGCTTGGTGTCGTACTGAAGCTTTCTTT. Translation: CASSTKKTGPTSGAWCRTEAFF. The V call is TRBV21-1, the J call TRBJ1-1; no check of the table's D call, TRBD1, against the DNA was made. TRBV21-1 is a documented pseudogene. This CDR3 has 22 residues.

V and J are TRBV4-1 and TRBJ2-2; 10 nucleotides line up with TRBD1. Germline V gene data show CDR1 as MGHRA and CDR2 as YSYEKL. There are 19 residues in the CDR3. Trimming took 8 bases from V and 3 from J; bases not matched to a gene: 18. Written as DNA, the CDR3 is TGCGCCAGCTCTCGAAGGGACAGGGGTAGAAATTCACACACCGGGGAGCTGTTTTTT. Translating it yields CASSRRDRGRNSHTGELFF.